Following are 23 T cell receptor beta chains from one sample sequenced in a study of cytomegalovirus exposure and HLA in healthy donors. PCR amplification relied on 60 Vbeta primers (plus 13 Jbeta primers). Repertoires were generated with immunoSEQ multiplex PCR, while TCRdb's copy carries only in-frame clones and drops some. Found here are roughly 160,000 clones, roughly 74% of them singletons; the top ten hold about 8%. What was sequenced was PBMCs. The receptors shown here come from a middle-aged woman in good health and CMV-seropositive.

V usage is TRBV7-9 and J usage is TRBJ2-3; D gene unclear. The CDR3 is 14 amino acids. Germline CDR1 is SEHNR and CDR2 is FQNEAQ (reference sequence). V was cut by 1 base and J by 4 bases, with 9 bases left in between. In DNA, the CDR3 is TGTGCCAGCAGCTTAGTTGGAGCCGCAGATACGCAGTATTTT. Its translation: CASSLVGAADTQYF.

The chain joins TRBV19 to TRBJ2-7; 8 bases align to TRBD1. Per germline, CDR1 LNHDA and CDR2 SQIVND (reference sequence). Trimming cost V 6 bases and J 0 bases; bases outside gene matches: 7. This CDR3 is built from 15 residues. CDR3 bases: TGTGCCAGTAGGGGACAGGCCAAAAGCTCCTACGAGCAGTACTTC. Translating gives CASRGQAKSSYEQYF.

The chain carries TRBV21-1 and TRBJ2-1; TRBD2, as called in the table, went unchecked against the DNA. TRBV21-1 represents a pseudogene. This CDR3 spans 15 amino acids. The CDR3 is CASSKYRSVANEQFF. For the CDR3, the DNA is TGTGCCAGCAGCAAATACCGGAGCGTTGCCAATGAGCAGTTCTTC.

This clone was counted only a few times. The genes are TRBV19 and TRBJ1-5, with D unclear. The CDR3 sequence is 13 residues long. The V gene lost 0 bases and the J gene lost 6 bases, with 6 bases spanning the gap. CDR1 and CDR2 from the germline V gene are LNHDA and SQIVND (reference sequence). The CDR3 region is CASSIDRGQPQHF. Written as DNA, the CDR3 is TGTGCCAGTAGTATAGATCGGGGTCAGCCCCAGCATTTT.

The chain carries TRBV11-3 and TRBJ2-7; D is unclear. Trimming stripped 1 base from V and 4 bases from J, with 8 bases between. The CDR3 loop spans 13 amino acids. Germline CDR1 and CDR2: SGHNT and YENEEA. The CDR3: CASSLGAGYEQYF. CDR3 nucleotides: TGTGCCAGCAGCTTAGGGGCAGGATACGAGCAGTACTTC.

The rearrangement joins TRBV5-8 to TRBJ1-5; TRBD1 matches at 8 bases. The V and J ends lost 8 bases and 5 bases, in that order; junction bases with no gene match: 12. The germline CDR1 and CDR2 sequences are SGHTS and YDEGEE. The CDR3 loop spans 15 amino acids. CDR3 coding DNA: TGTGCCAGTGGACAGGGCATGCTTACGGATCAGCCCCAGCATTTT. This translates into CASGQGMLTDQPQHF.

The chain recombines TRBV9 with TRBJ1-3; TRBD1 aligns across 8 bases. J was trimmed by 0 bases and V by 4 bases; bases with no gene match: 12. This CDR3 has 18 amino acids. CDR1 is SGDLS and CDR2 is YYNGEE in the germline V gene. The CDR3, as DNA: TGTGCCAGCAGCCTCCATCTCGGGACAGGAAACTCTGGAAACACCATATATTTT. Residues: CASSLHLGTGNSGNTIYF.

The chain recombines TRBV6-1 with TRBJ1-2; D not certain. V was clipped by 6 bases and J by 2 bases, with 10 bases between them. The CDR3 is made up of 13 amino acids. CDR1 is MNHNS, CDR2 SASEGT, per germline. CDR3 sequence reads: CASSADTNYGYTF. The CDR3 DNA follows: TGTGCCAGCAGCGCCGACACCAACTATGGCTACACCTTC.

This clone was seen more than once but under ten times. The rearrangement links TRBV5-1 to TRBJ2-1; perhaps TRBD2 as D (5 bases). The CDR3 is 14 residues long. Trimming stripped 0 bases from V and 5 bases from J, with 9 bases between. From germline, CDR1 is SGHRS and CDR2 YFSETQ. The CDR3 loop reads CASSLVSGNNEQFF. The CDR3 region has the DNA TGCGCCAGCAGCTTGGTATCCGGGAACAATGAGCAGTTCTTC.

The chain joins TRBV19 to TRBJ2-7; D may be TRBD2 (6 bases). Trimming took 5 bases from V and 4 from J, leaving 12 bases between them. This CDR3 comprises 13 residues. CDR1 is LNHDA, CDR2 SQIVND, per germline (reference sequence). CDR3 amino acids: CASSHTGVYEQYF. In DNA form, the CDR3 reads TGTGCCAGTAGTCATACGGGGGTGTACGAGCAGTACTTC. Using reference TRBV19 and TRBJ2-7 for the parts outside the CDR3, the full variable domain is DGGITQSPKYLFRKEGQNVTLSCEQNLNHDAMYWYRQDPGQGLRLIYYSQIVNDFQKGDIAEGYSVSREKKESFPLTVTSAQKNPTAFYLCASSHTGVYEQYFGPGTRLTVT.

This clone occurred a few times. The chain couples TRBV23-1 to TRBJ2-3; a possible D gene is TRBD1 (6 bases). TRBV23-1 is marked as an open reading frame, function uncertain. The CDR3 length is 15 residues. The ends were cut back, 0 bases at V and 5 bases at J, with 12 bases in the middle. The CDR3 loop reads CASSQSWDTLDTQYF. Here the CDR3 DNA reads TGCGCCAGCAGTCAATCGTGGGACACACTAGATACGCAGTATTTT.

The rearrangement links TRBV28 to TRBJ1-3, with a possible D match to TRBD1 (5 bases). CDR1 MDHEN and CDR2 SYDVKM come from the germline V gene. V shed 7 bases and J shed 2 bases, with 18 bases lying between them. The CDR3 runs 16 residues. In nucleotides, the CDR3 is TGTGCCAGCACTCCGGGTGGGGGACTTCCTGGAAACACCATATATTTT. As protein: CASTPGGGLPGNTIYF.

The genes are TRBV11-2 and TRBJ2-5; 11 positions match TRBD2. The germline CDR1 and CDR2 sequences are SGHAT and FQNNGV. Unmatched junction bases numbered 7, after V lost 5 bases and J lost 2 bases. This CDR3 has 16 residues. Here the CDR3 reads CASSHPGLAVQETQYF. The CDR3 DNA reads as TGTGCCAGCAGCCATCCGGGACTAGCGGTACAAGAGACCCAGTACTTC. The full variable domain, with the rest looked up from reference TRBV11-2 and TRBJ2-5, is EAGVAQSPRYKIIEKRQSVAFWCNPISGHATLYWYQQILGQGPKLLIQFQNNGVVDDSQLPKDRFSAERLKGVDSTLKIQPAKLEDSAVYLCASSHPGLAVQETQYFGPGTRLLVL.

This clone turned up a few times. This chain links TRBV30 with TRBJ1-5, with D perhaps matching TRBD1 (5 bases). CDR3 length: 13 residues. V was clipped by 3 bases and J by 4 bases, with 10 bases between them. Per the germline V gene, CDR1 is GTSNPN and CDR2 is SVGIG (reference sequence). The CDR3 DNA follows: TGTGCCTGGAGCAAGGGGTGGAATCAGCCCCAGCATTTT. Translation gives CAWSKGWNQPQHF.

The V call is TRBV7-8, the J call TRBJ1-1; 8 bases line up with TRBD1. CDR3 size: 15 residues. The V and J ends lost 5 bases and 3 bases, in that order; junction bases with no gene match: 8. The germline V gene encodes CDR1 SGHVS and CDR2 FQNEAQ. The CDR3 DNA is TGTGCCAGCAGCCTAAGGACAGGGACGGACACTGAAGCTTTCTTT. Its protein is CASSLRTGTDTEAFF.

The chain links TRBV9 to TRBJ2-7, with 7 positions matching TRBD2. This CDR3 comprises 15 residues. Trimming took 0 bases from V and 1 from J; bases not matched to a gene: 4. Germline V gene sequence: CDR1 SGDLS, CDR2 YYNGEE. The DNA for the CDR3 is TGTGCCAGCAGCGTAGAACCTAGCGGTTCCTACGAGCAGTACTTC. Its translation: CASSVEPSGSYEQYF.

The V and J genes are TRBV28 and TRBJ2-1; D is unresolved. This CDR3 spans 12 amino acids. The germline V gene encodes CDR1 MDHEN and CDR2 SYDVKM. V lost 8 bases to trimming and J lost 4 bases, with 9 bases between them. DNA for the CDR3: TGTGCCAGCCGCTCGAGTTACAATGAGCAGTTCTTC. This gives the protein CASRSSYNEQFF.

This clone was recorded a few times. The V call is TRBV19, the J call TRBJ1-5; no clear D gene. V was shortened by 3 bases and J by 4 bases, with 13 bases between the two germline ends. Germline V gene sequence: CDR1 LNHDA, CDR2 SQIVND (reference sequence). This CDR3 has 15 amino acids. DNA for the CDR3: TGTGCCAGTAGTATCTCCAGGTCCCTTAATCAGCCCCAGCATTTT. Protein: CASSISRSLNQPQHF.

The chain carries TRBV2 and TRBJ1-5; no clear D. This CDR3 comprises 14 residues. Germline V gene data show CDR1 as SNHLY and CDR2 as FYNNEI. V was shortened by 6 bases and J by 5 bases, with 14 bases between the two germline ends. The CDR3 loop reads CASSPEVFHQPQHF. CDR3 bases: TGTGCCAGCAGCCCTGAGGTGTTCCATCAGCCCCAGCATTTT.

The chain has TRBV28 and TRBJ1-2; tentative D call: TRBD1 (5 bases). Germline assignment: CDR1 MDHEN and CDR2 SYDVKM. Trimming shortened V by 2 bases and J by 5 bases, and 15 bases separated the two germline ends. This CDR3 region has 15 residues. The CDR3 DNA sequence: TGTGCCAGCAGTTTAGGTGTGGGGGAGGGGTATGGCTACACCTTC. Residues: CASSLGVGEGYGYTF.

This rearrangement joins TRBV7-2 to TRBJ1-6; D remains ambiguous. CDR3 size: 16 residues. From germline, CDR1 is SGHTA and CDR2 FQGNSA. V was trimmed by 1 base and J by 0 bases, leaving 7 bases between them. The CDR3: CASSLDSGSYNSPLHF. In nucleotides, the CDR3 is TGTGCCAGCAGCTTAGACAGCGGCTCCTATAATTCACCCCTCCACTTT.

This clone appeared a few times. This chain connects TRBV7-2 to TRBJ2-6; 7 positions match TRBD1. V was pared by 5 bases and J by 3 bases, with 4 bases of the junction left unmatched. The CDR3 has 15 amino acids. CDR1 SGHTA and CDR2 FQGNSA come from the germline V gene. In DNA, the CDR3 is TGTGCCAGCAGCACCCACAGGGGTGGGGCCAACGTCCTGACTTTC. This gives the protein CASSTHRGGANVLTF.

This sequence joins TRBV29-1 and TRBJ2-7; 14 positions match TRBD2. V lost 5 bases and J lost 0; bases outside the gene matches: 9. There are 17 residues in the CDR3. Germline CDR1 SQVTM, CDR2 ANQGSEA. The CDR3 loop is CSVSGTSGSWASYEQYF. The CDR3 bases are TGCAGCGTTTCCGGGACTAGCGGGAGTTGGGCCTCCTACGAGCAGTACTTC.